These 7 T cell receptor beta chains were sequenced from one sample in a study of blood T cell repertoires in COVID-19. Sequenced by immunoSEQ multiplex PCR; TCRdb stores in-frame clones only, minus some. The profile shows some 160,000 clones, over 70% of them singletons. Source material: peripheral blood. These receptors originate from a woman in her 70s who had recovered from COVID-19.

This sequence joins TRBV2 and TRBJ2-1; 9 bases align to TRBD1. The CDR3 totals 15 residues. V dropped 7 bases and J dropped 1; count of bases not matched to a gene: 5. Germline V CDR1 and CDR2: SNHLY, FYNNEI. The CDR3 loop reads CASTTDRGSYNEQFF. The CDR3 DNA follows: TGTGCCAGCACGACCGACAGGGGGTCCTACAATGAGCAGTTCTTC.

The chain recombines TRBV25-1 with TRBJ1-5; 7 bases line up with TRBD1. The ends lost 3 bases at V and 1 base at J; junction bases unmatched: 3. The CDR3 has 15 residues. The germline gives CDR1 MGHDK, CDR2 SYGVNS. The CDR3 DNA follows: TGTGCCAGCAGTGACGACAGGGTGAGCAATCAGCCCCAGCATTTT. Its protein is CASSDDRVSNQPQHF.

This clone was found a few times. The chain links TRBV7-3 to TRBJ2-1; 8 nucleotides agree with TRBD2. The CDR3 has 12 residues. Germline loops: CDR1 SGHTA, CDR2 FQGTGA. The ends lost 8 bases at V and 6 bases at J; junction bases unmatched: 3. CDR3 in DNA: TGTGCCAGCCGCGGGAGGAGCAATGAGCAGTTCTTC. This encodes CASRGRSNEQFF.

The genes are TRBV3-1 (or the pseudogene TRBV3-2) and TRBJ2-7, with D possibly matching TRBD1 (5 bases). The length of the CDR3 is 14 residues. Germline CDR1 is LGHDT and CDR2 is YNNKEL (reference sequence). With 4 bases removed from V and 4 bases from J, the gap between germline ends came to 14 bases. The CDR3 region has the DNA TGTGCCAGCAGCCGGGGCAGGAACCATTACGAGCAGTACTTC. Translated, it gives CASSRGRNHYEQYF.

This clone came up once. V is TRBV28 and J is TRBJ1-1, with 11 bases fitting TRBD1. From germline, CDR1 is MDHEN and CDR2 SYDVKM. The CDR3 consists of 15 residues. V shed 2 bases, J shed 4 bases, and the junction held 3 bases outside the gene matches. DNA for the CDR3: TGTGCCAGCAGTTTAGGGGGACAGGGGGTCACTGAAGCTTTCTTT. As protein: CASSLGGQGVTEAFF.

This chain uses TRBV18 with TRBJ2-5, with D unresolved. V was pared by 3 bases and J by 4 bases, with 9 bases between. The CDR3 is made up of 13 amino acids. CDR1 is KGHSH and CDR2 is LQKENI in the germline V gene. CDR3 coding DNA: TGTGCCAGCTCACCGGGCATGGGAGAGACCCAGTACTTC. Protein: CASSPGMGETQYF.

This clone was counted between two and nine times. This sequence joins TRBV27 and TRBJ1-2; D unresolved. The ends were cut back, 2 bases at V and 3 bases at J, with 7 bases in the middle. The CDR3 runs to 13 residues. Germline loops: CDR1 MNHEY, CDR2 SMNVEV (reference sequence). The CDR3 DNA reads TGTGCCAGCAGTTTAGCCGGTGACTATGGCTACACCTTC. As protein: CASSLAGDYGYTF.